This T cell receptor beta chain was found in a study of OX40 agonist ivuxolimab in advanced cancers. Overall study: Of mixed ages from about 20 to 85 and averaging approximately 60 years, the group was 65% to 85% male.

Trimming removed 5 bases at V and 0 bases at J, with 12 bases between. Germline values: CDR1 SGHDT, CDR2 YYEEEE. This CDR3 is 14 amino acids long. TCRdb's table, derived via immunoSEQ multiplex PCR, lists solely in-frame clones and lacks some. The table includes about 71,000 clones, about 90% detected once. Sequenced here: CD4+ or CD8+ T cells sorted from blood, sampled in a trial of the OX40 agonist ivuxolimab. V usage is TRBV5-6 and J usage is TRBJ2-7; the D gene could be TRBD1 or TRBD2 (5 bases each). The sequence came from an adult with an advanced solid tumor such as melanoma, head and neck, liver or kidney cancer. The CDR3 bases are TGTGCCAGCAGATCCTGGGGGAGCTCCTACGAGCAGTACTTC. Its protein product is CASRSWGSSYEQYF.